This T cell receptor (beta chain) appears in the sequencing data of a study of T cells in Graves' hyperthyroidism and ophthalmopathy (dated by TCRdb to the late 2010s). Background on the whole study: Peripheral blood samples were taken at the time of initial diagnosis, prior to any treatment. TCR V-J signatures able to tell the groups apart were searched for in a discovery cohort of 90 to 100 patients, of whom under 45 had Graves' ophthalmopathy and roughly 58 had stable Graves' hyperthyroidism. Whether ophthalmopathy could be predicted prospectively was tested in an independent validation cohort made up of 18 to 20 hyperthyroidism patients plus 17 patients who later progressed to ophthalmopathy. The approximately 100 discovery patients were divided at random into training and test sets in a 7:3 ratio. Thyroid tissue and blood T-cell repertoires from several Graves' hyperthyroidism patients were also compared in the study. According to the paper, TCR Vbeta CDR3 sequencing was carried out on around 140 peripheral blood samples, which came from 40 to 45 ophthalmopathy, some 73 hyperthyroidism and roughly 17 progressor patients. Following sampling, methimazole starting at 30 mg daily was given to hyperthyroidism patients, and high-dose intravenous methylprednisolone was given to ophthalmopathy patients.

This clonotype was detected many times. Its antigen target is currently unknown. Per-nucleotide qualities are absent, and no much larger clonotype sits a single base away. The TCR beta CDR3 regions were amplified from RNA transcripts. A first-round RT-PCR of the TCR CDR3 used the HTBI primer set with the Qiagen OneStep RT-PCR kit. The libraries were constructed in a second round of multiplex PCR and then size-selected and purified. The libraries were sequenced on an Illumina HiSeq2000 using paired-end 100 bp reads. The authors' pipeline ran thus. Raw data were processed with SOAPnuke, discarding reads with adapters, uncalled bases, mean Phred below 15, or no exact constant-primer or identifier match. COPE v1.2.5 was used to merge high-quality paired reads, and clonotypes were defined as unique nucleotide sequences. Clonotypes were aligned to IMGT TRBV, TRBD and TRBJ reference segments using MiTCR v1.1. The analysis was restricted to V-J combinations with a frequency above 0.0001, which together covered 99.2% of the repertoires. A TCS score was defined as the ratio of F50 (clonal expansion) to E x V (chaos), with BLOSUM62-based TCRdist applied between CDR3 peptides within each V-J. Welch's t-statistics and random forest reduced roughly 500 V-J features to fewer than 15, which were used in a naive Bayes classifier (R e1071). TCRdb passed the public sequencing reads through fastp at Q25 and MiXCR, retaining productive beta sequences. Entries that share a CDR3 protein sequence are merged under the most common genes and DNA. The V and J calls and clone size come from TCRdb's table, not from the authors' own analysis. Across this sample there are about 740,000 distinct CDR3 sequences, with 14% seen only once. The top ten hold around 9.6% of the sample.

The CDR3 goes from the cysteine to the phenylalanine over 16 residues. Left in the record is the CDR3 DNA by itself, 48 bases read in frame from the first base. V is cut back by 3 bases and J by 2 bases, with 6 bases in the junction unmatched. The germline V gene (reference sequence) provides CDR1 LGHDT and CDR2 YNNKEL. Overall study results and their limits: No statistical method was used to set the sample size in advance, and investigators knew the group allocation. In cross-validation, a model built on a 13 V-J signature told ophthalmopathy apart from stable hyperthyroidism with 85% to 90% sensitivity and approximately 81% specificity, and in testing the same model reached 80%/75%. During validation, the model predicted progression to ophthalmopathy a median of around six months ahead of onset, with more than 60% sensitivity and roughly 75% specificity. Most expanded thyroid clonotypes (frequency above 0.001) were also detected in blood, a finding suggesting that blood repertoires may reflect thyroid immune responses.

Graves' hyperthyroidism was defined as stable when no progression to ophthalmopathy occurred over 18 months of follow-up. The hyperthyroidism patients were between 18 and 65 years old and newly diagnosed, with a disease duration of less than 2 months. Any patient with an uncontrolled infection, another autoimmune disease, pregnancy or lactation was excluded. Diagnoses were based on clinical symptoms, serum thyroxine and TRAb, thyroid ultrasound and orbital computed tomography. PBMCs were separated from 10 ml of fresh peripheral blood using Ficoll-Paque density gradient centrifugation. Trizol reagent was used to extract total RNA, and RNA quality was then checked on an Agilent 2100 Bioanalyzer.

The clonotype was recovered from a woman between 18 and 29 years old with Graves' hyperthyroidism. The sequence is built from TRBV3-1 and TRBJ2-7, with TRBD2 matching 11 junction bases. The source material was blood. The CDR3: CASSHLAGGPTYEQYF. The DNA is as follows: TGTGCCAGCAGCCACCTAGCGGGAGGACCTACCTACGAGCAGTACTTC.